Listed here are 10 T cell receptor beta chains from one sample, sequenced in a study of blood T cell repertoires in COVID-19. Using immunoSEQ multiplex PCR, the repertoire was profiled, and TCRdb retains in-frame clones only, with some absent. The sample has 95,000 to 100,000 clones, 70% to 90% seen once; the top ten hold roughly 10%. Specimen: peripheral blood. The receptors stem from a woman aged 25 to 39 with acute or convalescent COVID-19.

The chain combines TRBV7-3 with TRBJ2-3, with D maybe TRBD1 (6 bases). Trimming took off 2 bases at V and 3 bases at J, with 12 bases between the two ends. Germline CDR1 SGHTA, CDR2 FQGTGA. This CDR3 has 15 residues. This chain's CDR3 is CASSLVGQLTDTQYF. For the CDR3, the DNA is TGTGCCAGCAGCTTAGTAGGACAGTTGACAGATACGCAGTATTTT.

V gene TRBV5-8 combines with J gene TRBJ2-2; D ambiguous. Germline V CDR1 and CDR2: SGHTS, YDEGEE. This CDR3 contains 11 residues. The V end lost 6 bases, the J end lost 6 bases, and 6 bases lay between the germline ends. The CDR3, as DNA: TGTGCCAGCACGGGTTCCGGGGAGCTGTTTTTT. Translating gives CASTGSGELFF.

This clone was seen a handful of times. The chain recombines TRBV21-1 with TRBJ1-6. TRBV21-1 is tagged as a pseudogene. The CDR3 loop spans 20 amino acids. Written as DNA, the CDR3 is TGTGCCAGCAGCACAAGACGGAGCACCCAGCGGATCCCCTATAATTCACCCCTCCACTTT. This codes for CASSTRRSTQRIPYNSPLHF.

This clone turned up a few times. This chain connects TRBV18 to TRBJ1-2; TRBD1 agrees at 7 bases. Germline CDR1 is KGHSH and CDR2 is LQKENI. The J segment lost 3 bases and the V segment lost 2 bases, leaving 3 bases of the junction unmatched. CDR3 size: 14 residues. The CDR3 DNA reads as TGTGCCAGCTCACCAACAGGGGCGGACTATGGCTACACCTTC. Its translation: CASSPTGADYGYTF.

The V and J genes are TRBV20-1 and TRBJ1-4, with D hard to call. Germline V gives CDR1 DFQATT, CDR2 SNEGSKA (reference sequence). Trimming shortened V by 3 bases and J by 3 bases, and 14 bases separated the two germline ends. The CDR3 covers 15 residues. In DNA, the CDR3 is TGCAGTGCTAGTGAGAGGCGATCACCTAATGAAAAACTGTTTTTT. It codes for CSASERRSPNEKLFF.

The chain has TRBV18 and TRBJ2-1, with D perhaps TRBD1 (6 bases). This CDR3 comprises 15 residues. Trimming left V 3 bases short and J 1 base short, with 10 bases between. Germline loops: CDR1 KGHSH, CDR2 LQKENI. For the CDR3, the DNA is TGTGCCAGCTCACCGGCCCAGGGGTCCTACAATGAGCAGTTCTTC. It translates to CASSPAQGSYNEQFF.

The chain recombines TRBV5-1 with TRBJ2-5, with D maybe TRBD2 (6 bases). Trimming cost V 1 base and J 5 bases, with 12 bases left between them. Germline assignment: CDR1 SGHRS and CDR2 YFSETQ. The CDR3 is made up of 14 amino acids. The CDR3 region has the DNA TGCGCCAGCAGCTTGAAGATCAGCGGGGAGACCCAGTACTTC. Residues: CASSLKISGETQYF. The whole variable domain, filled in from reference TRBV5-1 and TRBJ2-5, reads KAGVTQTPRYLIKTRGQQVTLSCSPISGHRSVSWYQQTPGQGLQFLFEYFSETQRNKGNFPGRFSGRQFSNSRSEMNVSTLELGDSALYLCASSLKISGETQYFGPGTRLLVL.

The chain has TRBV5-6 and TRBJ1-5, with TRBD1 as a possible D gene (6 bases). CDR1 and CDR2 (germline): SGHDT, YYEEEE. The ends were cut back, 4 bases at V and 5 bases at J, with 13 bases in the middle. The CDR3 totals 14 residues. CDR3 DNA: TGTGCCAGCAGCCACGTGGGGGCTGATCAGCCCCAGCATTTT. It yields the protein CASSHVGADQPQHF.

This clone came up many times. This chain uses TRBV9 with TRBJ2-2; D may be TRBD2 (5 bases). Deletions cut 0 bases from V and 3 bases from J, with 12 bases between. Germline V gives CDR1 SGDLS, CDR2 YYNGEE. The CDR3 is made up of 16 amino acids. This CDR3 reads CASSVELAKDTGELFF. DNA of the CDR3: TGTGCCAGCAGCGTAGAGCTAGCAAAGGACACCGGGGAGCTGTTTTTT.

V gene TRBV18 combines with J gene TRBJ1-2; D possibly corresponds to TRBD1 (5 bases). The germline V gene has CDR1 KGHSH and CDR2 LQKENI. V was cut by 8 bases and J by 6 bases, with 13 bases left in between. There are 12 residues in the CDR3. The CDR3 DNA reads TGTGCCAGCCACGGGGGTAAGGATGGCTACACCTTC. Amino acid sequence: CASHGGKDGYTF.